These 29 T cell receptor beta chains were sequenced from one sample in a study of OX40 agonist ivuxolimab in advanced cancers. Sequencing was performed with immunoSEQ multiplex PCR; in TCRdb, only in-frame clones are kept and a portion is missing. The table has about 51,000 clones, about four fifths seen once. The input for sequencing was CD4+ or CD8+ T cells sorted from blood, taken in a trial of the OX40 agonist ivuxolimab. The receptors stem from an adult with an advanced solid tumor such as melanoma, head and neck, liver or kidney cancer.

The chain uses TRBV6-1 and TRBJ2-3; 7 nucleotides match TRBD1. This CDR3 has 15 residues. With 5 bases clipped from V and 1 base from J, the junction kept 6 bases outside the gene matches. Germline CDR1 reads MNHNS; CDR2 reads SASEGT. CDR3 protein: CASSMTGTRTDTQYF. DNA for the CDR3: TGTGCCAGCAGTATGACAGGGACCCGCACAGATACGCAGTATTTT.

This chain joins TRBV5-4 and TRBJ1-4; no reliable D call. Trimming stripped 3 bases from V and 8 bases from J, with 14 bases between. Per germline, CDR1 SGHNT and CDR2 YYREEE (reference sequence). This CDR3 has 14 amino acids. This chain's CDR3 is CASSSFAGGEKLFF. CDR3 nucleotides: TGTGCCAGCAGCTCGTTCGCAGGCGGGGAAAAACTGTTTTTT.

The chain couples TRBV19 to TRBJ2-3; no clear D gene. CDR1 is LNHDA, CDR2 SQIVND, per germline (reference sequence). V was cut by 0 bases and J by 0 bases, with 13 bases left in between. The CDR3 totals 17 residues. CDR3 nucleotide sequence: TGTGCCAGTAGTATAGATCTGGGCGCCCCTAGCACAGATACGCAGTATTTT. Its protein is CASSIDLGAPSTDTQYF.

V is TRBV5-4 and J is TRBJ2-3, with TRBD2 as a possible D gene (5 bases). CDR1 SGHNT and CDR2 YYREEE come from the germline V gene (reference sequence). Between the trimmed V and J ends, which lost 4 bases and 2 bases, there was a span of 8 bases. There are 13 residues in the CDR3. The CDR3 DNA reads TGTGCCAGCAGCCCCGACTACACAGATACGCAGTATTTT. Its translation is CASSPDYTDTQYF.

This chain links TRBV19 with TRBJ1-1; no definite D call. V lost 6 bases, J lost 1 base, and 12 bases lay in between. The V gene's germline CDR1 is LNHDA and CDR2 SQIVND (reference sequence). CDR3 size: 14 residues. The CDR3 bases are TGTGCCAGTAGGTCGGAAGCTAGGAACACTGAAGCTTTCTTT. It is translated as CASRSEARNTEAFF.

V gene TRBV19 combines with J gene TRBJ2-7, with 7 bases matching TRBD1. The length of the CDR3 is 11 residues. V lost 8 bases and J lost 7; bases outside the gene matches: 5. Per the germline V gene, CDR1 is LNHDA and CDR2 is SQIVND (reference sequence). The CDR3: CASGQEGEQYF. DNA for the CDR3: TGTGCCAGTGGACAGGAAGGGGAGCAGTACTTC. Full variable domain (missing parts from reference TRBV19 and TRBJ2-7): DGGITQSPKYLFRKEGQNVTLSCEQNLNHDAMYWYRQDPGQGLRLIYYSQIVNDFQKGDIAEGYSVSREKKESFPLTVTSAQKNPTAFYLCASGQEGEQYFGPGTRLTVT.

This chain connects TRBV5-4 to TRBJ2-5; 9 bases fit TRBD2. V was pared by 0 bases and J by 4 bases, with 7 bases of the junction left unmatched. CDR1 and CDR2 (germline): SGHNT, YYREEE (reference sequence). There are 16 residues in the CDR3. This CDR3 reads CASSLGELAGAETQYF. In DNA form, the CDR3 reads TGTGCCAGCAGCTTGGGTGAACTAGCGGGTGCAGAGACCCAGTACTTC. Variable domain in full (rest from reference TRBV5-4 and TRBJ2-5): ETGVTQSPTHLIKTRGQQVTLRCSSQSGHNTVSWYQQALGQGPQFIFQYYREEENGRGNFPPRFSGLQFPNYSSELNVNALELDDSALYLCASSLGELAGAETQYFGPGTRLLVL.

The V gene is TRBV6-5, the J gene TRBJ1-2; D ambiguous. The CDR3 covers 12 residues. Germline-derived CDR1 and CDR2 are MNHEY and SVGAGI. V was clipped by 8 bases and J by 13 bases, with 20 bases between them. The CDR3 DNA follows: TGTGCCAGCTCCAAAGCCGTCCCGCAGCTCACCTTC. Amino acids: CASSKAVPQLTF.

The chain couples TRBV2 to TRBJ1-1; D uncertain. The germline gives CDR1 SNHLY, CDR2 FYNNEI. Trimming left V 1 base short and J 7 bases short, with 7 bases between. The CDR3 is 12 amino acids. CDR3 amino acids: CASSEVRVEAFF. The CDR3 nucleotides read TGTGCCAGCAGTGAAGTTCGAGTTGAAGCTTTCTTT.

The chain employs TRBV4-1 and TRBJ1-3, with D tentatively TRBD1 (5 bases). The CDR3 runs 16 residues. Trimming took 0 bases from V and 0 from J, leaving 9 bases between them. Germline CDR1 is MGHRA and CDR2 is YSYEKL. CDR3 nucleotide sequence: TGCGCCAGCAGCCAAGATCCCGGGACCTCTGGAAACACCATATATTTT. Residues: CASSQDPGTSGNTIYF.

V usage is TRBV5-4 and J usage is TRBJ2-6; D is unresolved. V lost 1 base, J lost 15 bases, and 17 bases lay in between. Germline V gives CDR1 SGHNT, CDR2 YYREEE (reference sequence). This CDR3 contains 14 residues. CDR3 DNA: TGTGCCAGCAGCTTGCCCATGGACCCCCCACGCCTGACTTTC. Its protein is CASSLPMDPPRLTF.

V usage is TRBV7-2 and J usage is TRBJ1-1; D unclear. This CDR3 spans 13 amino acids. V gave up 2 bases and J gave up 1 base, with 5 bases separating them. Per germline, CDR1 SGHTA and CDR2 FQGNSA. The CDR3 is CASSLRRNTEAFF. In DNA form, the CDR3 reads TGTGCCAGCAGCTTACGCCGGAACACTGAAGCTTTCTTT.

The chain recombines TRBV5-1 with TRBJ1-2, with D possibly TRBD1 on 5 matching bases. V gave up 6 bases and J gave up 0 bases, with 15 bases separating them. Germline V gene sequence: CDR1 SGHRS, CDR2 YFSETQ. This CDR3 is built from 15 residues. The CDR3 nucleotides read TGCGCCAGCACCCCTACAGGAACCTCTAACTATGGCTACACCTTC. Encoded protein: CASTPTGTSNYGYTF.

The V call is TRBV6-6, the J call TRBJ2-7, with TRBD2 matching over 7 bases. Trimming at V came to 2 bases and at J to 1 base, leaving 8 bases not matched to a gene. Germline values: CDR1 MNHNY, CDR2 SVGAGI (reference sequence). The CDR3 consists of 16 residues. CDR3 residues: CASSYGLAVESYEQYF. The CDR3 DNA follows: TGTGCCAGCAGTTACGGTCTAGCGGTAGAGTCCTACGAGCAGTACTTC.

This sequence joins TRBV6-6 and TRBJ2-1, with 10 positions matching TRBD2. CDR1 and CDR2 from the germline V gene are MNHNY and SVGAGI (reference sequence). V trimming: 0 bases; J trimming: 6 bases; junction bases outside the gene matches: 5. The CDR3 covers 16 residues. The CDR3 coding sequence is TGTGCCAGCAGTTACTCGAGCGGGGGGGCCAGCAATGAGCAGTTCTTC. It is translated as CASSYSSGGASNEQFF.

The CDR3 DNA is TGTGCCAGCAGCTCCCAGGGCCCGACAGATACGCAGTATTTT. It encodes CASSSQGPTDTQYF. The chain employs TRBV5-4 and TRBJ2-3; D is possibly TRBD1 (5 bases). The CDR3 extends over 14 amino acids. V lost 3 bases, J lost 3 bases, and 11 bases lay in between. Looked up from germline, CDR1 is SGHNT and CDR2 is YYREEE (reference sequence).

The V gene is TRBV7-2, the J gene TRBJ2-7; possible D gene TRBD2, 6 bases. V lost 3 bases and J lost 3, with 9 bases in between. Germline CDR1 SGHTA, CDR2 FQGNSA. This CDR3 has 13 amino acids. The CDR3 region has the DNA TGTGCCAGCAGCTTCGGTAGCGGCTACGAGCAGTACTTC. This gives the protein CASSFGSGYEQYF.

This chain connects TRBV18 to TRBJ2-4; D call uncertain. The germline CDR1 and CDR2 sequences are KGHSH and LQKENI. V was pared by 4 bases and J by 0 bases, with 13 bases between. The CDR3 has 16 residues. This chain's CDR3 is CASSREQPLAKNIQYF. The CDR3 region has the DNA TGTGCCAGCTCACGGGAACAGCCCCTAGCCAAAAACATTCAGTACTTC. Complete variable domain (other parts from reference TRBV18 and TRBJ2-4): NAGVMQNPRHLVRRRGQEARLRCSPMKGHSHVYWYRQLPEEGLKFMVYLQKENIIDESGMPKERFSAEFPKEGPSILRIQQVVRGDSAAYFCASSREQPLAKNIQYFGAGTRLSVL.

The V call is TRBV7-2, the J call TRBJ1-1; D is unresolved. Trimming shortened V by 5 bases and J by 1 base, and 11 bases separated the two germline ends. CDR3 length: 14 amino acids. Looked up from germline, CDR1 is SGHTA and CDR2 is FQGNSA. Here the CDR3 reads CASSPGRANTEAFF. CDR3 in DNA: TGTGCCAGCAGCCCAGGACGAGCGAACACTGAAGCTTTCTTT.

CDR3 coding DNA: TGTGCCAGCAGCTTTTGGGGGACAGGGAGCTCCTACGAGCAGTACTTC. Its protein is CASSFWGTGSSYEQYF. The chain employs TRBV5-5 and TRBJ2-7; 9 bases match TRBD1. CDR3 size: 16 residues. Germline V gene data show CDR1 as SGHKS and CDR2 as YYEKEE (reference sequence). V dropped 2 bases and J dropped 0; count of bases not matched to a gene: 6.

The chain combines TRBV5-4 with TRBJ2-2, with 7 bases fitting TRBD2. Germline values: CDR1 SGHNT, CDR2 YYREEE (reference sequence). V dropped 4 bases and J dropped 2; count of bases not matched to a gene: 8. This CDR3 has 16 residues. The CDR3 loop reads CASSEVRGFNTGELFF. The DNA of the CDR3 is TGTGCCAGCAGCGAGGTGCGGGGGTTTAACACCGGGGAGCTGTTTTTT.

This rearrangement joins TRBV28 to TRBJ2-3; unclear D gene. This CDR3 comprises 13 residues. Germline CDR1 is MDHEN and CDR2 is SYDVKM. The V end was cut by 5 bases, the J end by 2 bases, with 8 bases between. DNA for the CDR3: TGTGCCAGCAGTGGTATAATCACAGATACGCAGTATTTT. It is translated as CASSGIITDTQYF.

The CDR3 sequence: CASSQVGTATEAFF. CDR3 DNA: TGTGCCAGCAGCCAAGTAGGGACAGCTACTGAAGCTTTCTTT. The gene calls are TRBV14 and TRBJ1-1, with 7 bases matching TRBD1. Per the germline V gene, CDR1 is SGHDN and CDR2 is FVKESK. V lost 1 base, J lost 5 bases, and 4 bases stayed unmatched. The CDR3 is 14 amino acids. Full variable domain (rest looked up from reference TRBV14 and TRBJ1-1): EAGVTQFPSHSVIEKGQTVTLRCDPISGHDNLYWYRRVMGKEIKFLLHFVKESKQDESGMPNNRFLAERTGGTYSTLKVQPAELEDSGVYFCASSQVGTATEAFFGQGTRLTVV.

The chain couples TRBV29-1 to TRBJ1-1, with D unclear. The CDR3 consists of 11 residues. The V and J ends lost 4 bases and 7 bases respectively, with 10 bases between them. In germline, CDR1 is SQVTM, CDR2 ANQGSEA. The CDR3 sequence is CSVVPSIEAFF. CDR3 nucleotide sequence: TGCAGCGTTGTCCCCTCAATTGAAGCTTTCTTT.

J is TRBJ1-5 and V is TRBV2; no reliable D call. This CDR3 is built from 15 residues. V shed 7 bases and J shed 0 bases, with 13 bases lying between them. CDR1 SNHLY and CDR2 FYNNEI come from the germline V gene. CDR3 protein: CASTPTMYSNQPQHF. The CDR3 nucleotides are TGTGCCAGCACCCCGACGATGTATAGCAATCAGCCCCAGCATTTT.

The CDR3 sequence is CASSPQGSSGYSPLHF. In nucleotides, the CDR3 is TGTGCCAGCTCACCACAGGGATCGTCAGGTTATTCACCCCTCCACTTT. V is TRBV18 and J is TRBJ1-6; no firm D call. V was cut by 1 base and J by 8 bases, with 15 bases left in between. This CDR3 is built from 16 residues. Germline V gene data show CDR1 as KGHSH and CDR2 as LQKENI. Supplemented by reference TRBV18 and TRBJ1-6, the full variable domain reads NAGVMQNPRHLVRRRGQEARLRCSPMKGHSHVYWYRQLPEEGLKFMVYLQKENIIDESGMPKERFSAEFPKEGPSILRIQQVVRGDSAAYFCASSPQGSSGYSPLHFGNGTRLTVT.

This clone was counted only a few times. The chain uses TRBV5-1 and TRBJ1-5, with 9 positions matching TRBD1. The CDR3 runs to 15 residues. V was pared by 4 bases and J by 0 bases, with 2 bases of the junction left unmatched. Germline V gives CDR1 SGHRS, CDR2 YFSETQ. The CDR3 reads CASSPTGGSNQPQHF. The CDR3 DNA sequence: TGCGCCAGCAGCCCGACAGGGGGTAGCAATCAGCCCCAGCATTTT.

The J gene is TRBJ2-5, the V gene TRBV29-1; D may be TRBD2 (5 bases). CDR3 length equals 13 residues. Per germline, CDR1 SQVTM and CDR2 ANQGSEA. V dropped 4 bases and J dropped 4 bases, with 13 bases sitting between them. The CDR3 bases are TGCAGCGTTGCCGGGATGGCCGGAGAGACCCAGTACTTC. Protein product: CSVAGMAGETQYF.

The chain is built from TRBV7-2 and TRBJ2-5; 16 positions agree with TRBD2. Germline assignment: CDR1 SGHTA and CDR2 FQGNSA. This CDR3 is built from 17 residues. Trimming cost V 5 bases and J 1 base; bases outside gene matches: 4. CDR3 nucleotide sequence: TGTGCCAGCAGCCACGGGACTAGCGGGGGGGCCCAAGAGACCCAGTACTTC. It encodes CASSHGTSGGAQETQYF.